The 9 T cell receptor beta chains in this list originate from one sample, sequenced in a study of T-cell reconstitution after alpha-beta-depleted transplantation in children (dated by TCRdb to the mid-2010s). Library preparation was by PCR. Reads for this sample came from an Illumina HiSeq 2500. To normalize quantification of the TCRbeta repertoire, the TCR libraries were built with molecular barcoding that relied on unique molecular identifiers. The public reads were reprocessed in TCRdb via fastp at Q25 and MiXCR, keeping in-frame beta chains. A single entry per CDR3 protein holds the most common genes and DNA from its merged rows. Recorded for this sample are around 270,000 distinct CDR3 sequences; 10% of them occurred a single time. The ten largest clonotypes hold 7.5% of the sample. What the treatment or condition label conveys for this sample: allogeneic hematopoietic cell transplantation with graft depleted of TCRalphabeta T cells and CD19 B cells.

The input for sequencing was PBMCs, taken before TCRalphabeta/CD19-depleted stem cell transplant. The receptors derive from a boy younger than two with acute myeloid leukemia, due to receive a stem cell transplant.

V and J are TRBV12-3 or TRBV12-4 and TRBJ2-1, with D possibly matching TRBD1 (5 bases). V dropped 6 bases and J dropped 8 bases, with 14 bases sitting between them. The CDR3 has 13 residues. CDR3 sequence: CASSTFLGDEQFF. For the CDR3, the DNA is TGTGCCAGCAGCACTTTTTTAGGGGATGAGCAGTTCTTC.

This clonotype was counted at least ten times. This chain links TRBV20-1 with TRBJ2-7; 10 bases align to TRBD1. The germline gives CDR1 DFQATT, CDR2 SNEGSKA (reference sequence). The V segment lost 6 bases and the J segment 4 bases; nucleotides outside the gene matches: 15. CDR3 size: 16 residues. CDR3 loop: CSAQVGGTGDSYEQYF. The CDR3 DNA sequence: TGCAGTGCCCAAGTAGGGGGGACAGGGGATTCTTACGAGCAGTACTTC.

The V call is TRBV7-9, the J call TRBJ2-5; 10 positions match TRBD2. CDR1 SEHNR and CDR2 FQNEAQ come from the germline V gene (reference sequence). V gave up 4 bases and J gave up 4 bases; unmatched junction bases: 3. This CDR3 has 14 amino acids. CDR3 in DNA: TGTGCCAGCAGCTCTGTAGCGGGGGGAGAGACCCAGTACTTC. It encodes CASSSVAGGETQYF.

This clonotype has just a few counts. This sequence joins TRBV13 and TRBJ2-5, with 7 bases aligning to TRBD2. With V trimmed by 6 bases and J by 5 bases, 9 bases remained unmatched. The CDR3 is 14 amino acids. CDR1 and CDR2 (germline): PRHDT, FYEKMQ (reference sequence). DNA of the CDR3: TGTGCCAGCAGTCCCGTAGCGGGCGGCGAGACCCAGTACTTC. Its translation: CASSPVAGGETQYF.

This clonotype has a count of ten or more. CDR3 sequence: CASSGVGGELFF. For the CDR3, the DNA is TGTGCCAGCAGTGGAGTGGGCGGGGAGCTGTTTTTT. The chain links TRBV5-5 to TRBJ2-2; D unclear. Per germline, CDR1 SGHKS and CDR2 YYEKEE (reference sequence). Trimming left V 5 bases short and J 7 bases short, with 9 bases between. CDR3 size: 12 residues. Based on the CDR3 plus reference TRBV5-5 and TRBJ2-2, the full variable domain is DAGVTQSPTHLIKTRGQQVTLRCSPISGHKSVSWYQQVLGQGPQFIFQYYEKEERGRGNFPDRFSARQFPNYSSELNVNALLLGDSALYLCASSGVGGELFFGEGSRLTVL.

This clonotype occurred many times. V gene TRBV20-1 combines with J gene TRBJ1-1, with D tentatively TRBD1 (5 bases). In germline, CDR1 is DFQATT, CDR2 SNEGSKA (reference sequence). Trimming pared 6 bases from V and 4 bases from J, leaving 15 bases between. CDR3 length equals 13 residues. The CDR3 region is CSAPLGGGTEAFF. CDR3 bases: TGCAGTGCCCCACTTGGGGGGGGCACTGAAGCTTTCTTT.

Concerning this clonotype itself: This may be a read error: a much more frequent sequence differs by one nucleotide. This chain links TRBV4-3 with TRBJ2-7, with 10 bases identical to TRBD1. Germline CDR1 and CDR2: LGHNA and YSLEER. The CDR3 length is 18 residues. CDR3 amino acids: CTSSPGTGAFPSLDEQYF. The CDR3 DNA reads as TGCACCAGCAGCCCGGGGACAGGGGCTTTCCCCTCCCTCGACGAGCAGTACTTC.

This clonotype was detected many times. V gene TRBV6-1 combines with J gene TRBJ2-5; D ambiguous. Trimming removed 1 base at V and 3 bases at J, with 9 bases between. Germline V gene lookup returns CDR1 MNHNS and CDR2 SASEGT. The CDR3 contains 14 residues. For the CDR3, the DNA is TGTGCCAGCAGTGAAGGACTCTCGAAAGAGACCCAGTACTTC. Protein product: CASSEGLSKETQYF.

This clonotype was detected many times. The chain joins TRBV7-9 to TRBJ1-1; D gene ambiguous. The germline gives CDR1 SEHNR, CDR2 FQNEAQ (reference sequence). V gave up 0 bases and J gave up 0 bases, with 8 bases separating them. The CDR3 is 15 amino acids. This chain's CDR3 is CASSLAPGMNTEAFF. The DNA of the CDR3 is TGTGCCAGCAGCTTAGCGCCAGGCATGAACACTGAAGCTTTCTTT.